A selection of T cell receptor beta chains follows, all from one sample in a study of T cell responses to AZD1222 COVID-19 vaccine. Measured with immunoSEQ multiplex PCR; TCRdb has only the in-frame clones, and not every one. The sample yields about 150,000 clones, 70% to 90% seen once. The sample here was peripheral blood, taken on day 0 of AZD1222 vaccination. The receptors come from an adult in good health. Both conserved end residues are part of each CDR3. Fields, in order: V gene, D gene, clone size, J gene, CDR3 protein, CDR3 DNA. The D gene is left open where the match is weak. Rows may omit the clone size; those that give it use once, few, many or a size class.

TRBV5-1	.	.	TRBJ1-1	CASIIMPGVGTEAFF	TGCGCCAGCATCATTATGCCGGGGGTAGGGACTGAAGCTTTCTTT
TRBV7-2	.	.	TRBJ1-6	CASSSGVTGYSYNSPLHF	TGTGCCAGCAGCTCAGGGGTGACCGGATACTCCTATAATTCACCCCTCCACTTT
TRBV7-2	TRBD1	.	TRBJ1-2	CASTGGRGRGGYTF	TGTGCCAGCACTGGTGGCAGGGGGCGCGGTGGCTACACCTTC
TRBV6-5	.	.	TRBJ1-3	CASSPLEGNTIYF	TGTGCCAGCTCTCCCCTTGAAGGAAACACCATATATTTT
TRBV19	.	.	TRBJ1-4	CASSQQAVNEKLFF	TGTGCCAGTAGTCAACAGGCTGTAAATGAAAAACTGTTTTTT
TRBV2	TRBD1	once	TRBJ1-2	CARPGQDFYGYTF	TGTGCCAGGCCGGGACAGGACTTCTATGGCTACACCTTC
TRBV19	TRBD1	.	TRBJ2-6	CASSVPTGGGSGANVLTF	TGTGCCAGTAGTGTCCCGACAGGGGGCGGGTCTGGGGCCAACGTCCTGACTTTC
TRBV7-9	.	.	TRBJ2-5	CASSLVVGQQYF	TGTGCCAGCAGCTTAGTAGTGGGACAACAGTACTTC
TRBV7-8	.	.	TRBJ1-1	CASSPRPKNTEAFF	TGTGCCAGCAGCCCTCGCCCGAAGAACACTGAAGCTTTCTTT
TRBV6-4	.	.	TRBJ1-1	CASSPKGRPRDTEAFF	TGTGCCAGCAGCCCCAAGGGGCGGCCGAGGGACACTGAAGCTTTCTTT
TRBV19	TRBD1	.	TRBJ1-1	CASSEGQGNTEAFF	TGTGCCAGTAGTGAAGGACAGGGAAACACTGAAGCTTTCTTT
TRBV27	.	.	TRBJ1-3	CASSSLTLGNTIYF	TGTGCCAGCAGTTCACTCACCCTCGGAAACACCATATATTTT
TRBV27	TRBD1	.	TRBJ2-5	CASSSRGPRKTQYF	TGTGCCAGCAGCAGTAGGGGGCCCCGAAAGACCCAGTACTTC
TRBV29-1	.	once	TRBJ1-2	CSVDFGQTGYTF	TGCAGCGTTGATTTTGGGCAGACGGGCTACACCTTC
TRBV28	TRBD1	.	TRBJ2-5	CASSPLTRDRGKTQYF	TGTGCCAGCAGTCCTCTAACCCGGGACAGGGGAAAGACCCAGTACTTC
TRBV19	TRBD1	.	TRBJ2-3	CATTPGQVGADTQYF	TGTGCCACGACACCGGGACAGGTTGGAGCAGATACGCAGTATTTT
TRBV5-4	.	.	TRBJ1-6	CASSKIPESSYNSPLHF	TGTGCCAGCAGCAAAATTCCAGAGAGCTCCTATAATTCACCCCTCCACTTT
TRBV6-4	TRBD2	once	TRBJ2-1	CASSDSASGRTYNEQFF	TGTGCCAGCAGTGACTCGGCTAGCGGGAGGACCTACAATGAGCAGTTCTTC
TRBV5-1	.	.	TRBJ2-7	CASSWTSYEQYF	TGCGCCAGCAGCTGGACATCCTACGAGCAGTACTTC
TRBV4-3	TRBD1	.	TRBJ1-3	CASSQDPAGGSGNTIYF	TGCGCCAGCAGCCAAGATCCCGCAGGGGGCTCTGGAAACACCATATATTTT
TRBV4-1	.	.	TRBJ1-4	CASSQGVTESRNEKLFF	TGCGCCAGCAGCCAAGGAGTGACAGAATCCAGGAATGAAAAACTGTTTTTT
TRBV4-3	.	.	TRBJ1-2	CASSQGAQGPYGYTF	TGCGCCAGCAGCCAAGGGGCCCAGGGACCCTATGGCTACACCTTC
TRBV3-1/TRBV3-2	.	.	TRBJ2-7	CASSQDISLYEQYF	TGTGCCAGCAGCCAGGACATCTCCCTTTACGAGCAGTACTTC
TRBV11-2	.	.	TRBJ1-4	CASSLALPATNEKLFF	TGTGCCAGCAGCTTAGCTTTGCCGGCAACTAATGAAAAACTGTTTTTT
TRBV5-1	TRBD1	.	TRBJ2-3	CASSFRTGLTDTQYF	TGCGCCAGCAGCTTCCGGACAGGGCTAACAGATACGCAGTATTTT
TRBV5-6	.	.	TRBJ1-4	CASSYQPREGEKLFF	TGTGCCAGCAGCTACCAACCCAGGGAGGGGGAAAAACTGTTTTTT
TRBV10-3	TRBD1	.	TRBJ2-7	CAISERTGTTYEQYF	TGTGCCATCAGTGAGCGGACAGGGACCACCTACGAGCAGTACTTC
TRBV30	.	.	TRBJ2-1	CAWTRTSSSYNEQFF	TGTGCCTGGACTAGGACATCGAGCTCCTACAATGAGCAGTTCTTC
TRBV7-8	TRBD1	.	TRBJ1-5	CASRAGTGGNQPQHF	TGTGCCAGCAGGGCTGGGACAGGGGGCAATCAGCCCCAGCATTTT
TRBV4-2	.	.	TRBJ1-2	CASSQARVGNYGYTF	TGTGCCAGCAGCCAAGCGAGGGTAGGGAACTATGGCTACACCTTC
TRBV2	TRBD1	.	TRBJ1-4	CASRDRRKLFF	TGTGCCAGCCGGGACAGGAGGAAACTGTTTTTT
TRBV5-1	.	.	TRBJ2-3	CASRSVAGADTQYF	TGCGCCAGCAGAAGTGTTGCAGGGGCAGATACGCAGTATTTT
TRBV10-3	.	.	TRBJ1-2	CANSDVLRAYGYTF	TGTGCCAACTCTGACGTTCTCCGGGCCTATGGCTACACCTTC
TRBV7-9	TRBD1	.	TRBJ2-1	CASSSNRDRGHREQFF	TGTGCCAGCAGCTCAAACCGGGACAGGGGCCATCGTGAGCAGTTCTTC
TRBV4-1	.	.	TRBJ2-5	CASSQERQEETQYF	TGCGCCAGCAGCCAAGAAAGACAGGAAGAGACCCAGTACTTC
TRBV19	TRBD1	.	TRBJ1-1	CASTSQQGTPTEAFF	TGTGCCAGTACGTCACAACAGGGGACGCCCACTGAAGCTTTCTTT
TRBV27	.	.	TRBJ2-7	CASSPFGMGEQYF	TGTGCCAGCAGTCCCTTTGGGATGGGGGAGCAGTACTTC
TRBV29-1	.	.	TRBJ1-4	CSVGKSRAEKLFF	TGCAGCGTTGGGAAAAGTCGGGCTGAAAAACTGTTTTTT
TRBV10-1	.	.	TRBJ2-5	CASSRGRETQYF	TGCGCCAGCAGTCGGGGTCGAGAGACCCAGTACTTC
TRBV6-1	.	.	TRBJ1-1	CASSEETQVTEAFF	TGTGCCAGCAGTGAAGAGACGCAGGTCACTGAAGCTTTCTTT
TRBV5-1	TRBD1	.	TRBJ2-5	CASSSPGQYQETQYF	TGCGCCAGCAGCTCTCCGGGACAGTACCAAGAGACCCAGTACTTC
TRBV20-1	.	.	TRBJ1-2	CSASLGNYGYTF	TGCAGTGCTAGTCTAGGGAACTATGGCTACACCTTC
TRBV7-9	.	.	TRBJ1-1	CANSRDGNTEAFF	TGTGCCAACAGCCGGGACGGAAACACTGAAGCTTTCTTT